This is a list of T cell receptor beta chains from one sample in a study of T cells in Graves' hyperthyroidism and ophthalmopathy. TCRdb reprocessed the multiplex PCR reads via MiXCR and lists one record per CDR3 protein. The sample shows hundreds of thousands of distinct CDR3 sequences, about a sixth of them seen only once. The specimen was blood. These receptors were taken from a woman in her 40s with Graves' ophthalmopathy. CDR3s include the opening cysteine and the closing phenylalanine or tryptophan. The order of the fields is J gene, clone size, V gene, D gene, CDR3 protein, CDR3 DNA. A D gene is named only where the DNA matches it firmly. Size tells how often a clone was seen (once, few, many) or the class of an expanded clone, and some rows leave it out.

TRBJ1-1	many	TRBV28	TRBD1	CASSTGGRGTEAFF	TGTGCCAGCAGTACAGGGGGCAGGGGCACTGAAGCTTTCTTT
TRBJ1-6	many	TRBV3-1	-	CASSQEGVMDSPLHF	TGTGCCAGCAGCCAAGAGGGGGTCATGGATTCACCCCTCCACTTT
TRBJ2-5	-	TRBV5-1	TRBD2	CASSPTSGRTQETQYF	TGCGCCAGCAGCCCCACTAGCGGGAGAACTCAAGAGACCCAGTACTTC
TRBJ2-3	-	TRBV5-1	-	CASSFGLDTQYF	TGCGCCAGCAGCTTCGGATTGGATACGCAGTATTTT
TRBJ2-7	many	TRBV18	TRBD2	CASSGPGQGTSGSYEQYF	TGTGCCAGCTCGGGACCGGGACAGGGGACTAGCGGGAGCTACGAGCAGTACTTC
TRBJ1-1	few	TRBV5-1	-	CASSLSPGKNTEAFF	TGCGCCAGCAGCTTGAGCCCGGGGAAGAACACTGAAGCTTTCTTT
TRBJ2-7	few	TRBV28	-	CASSEIQQLGTSYEQYF	TGTGCCAGCAGTGAAATACAACAATTGGGCACTTCCTACGAGCAGTACTTC
TRBJ2-5	many	TRBV11-2	-	CASSLSRDETQYF	TGTGCCAGCAGCTTATCCAGGGACGAGACCCAGTACTTC
TRBJ2-7	many	TRBV2	TRBD1	CASRWTGGNEQYF	TGTGCCAGCAGGTGGACAGGGGGAAACGAGCAGTACTTC
TRBJ1-6	few	TRBV19	TRBD1	CASRGGDSLNSPLHF	TGTGCCAGCAGAGGGGGGGACAGCCTGAATTCACCCCTCCACTTT
TRBJ2-6	-	TRBV12-3/TRBV12-4	-	CASSRFWKSVANVLTF	TGTGCCAGCAGTCGTTTTTGGAAGTCTGTGGCCAACGTCCTGACTTTC
TRBJ2-7	-	TRBV6-1	TRBD1	CASSPGQGVREQYF	TGTGCCAGCAGTCCGGGACAGGGGGTTCGCGAGCAGTACTTC
TRBJ2-7	-	TRBV7-3	TRBD2	CASSLAGTSGRDEQYF	TGTGCCAGCAGCTTAGCCGGGACTAGCGGGAGAGACGAGCAGTACTTC
TRBJ1-6	-	TRBV20-1	TRBD1	CSARAGTAYNSPLHF	TGCAGTGCTAGAGCCGGGACAGCATATAATTCACCCCTCCACTTT
TRBJ2-5	few	TRBV7-2	-	CASSFPGETQHF	TGTGCCAGCAGCTTCCCGGGGGAGACCCAGCACTTC
TRBJ2-1	few	TRBV14	-	CASSQVGGRGYEQFF	TGTGCCAGCAGCCAAGTGGGAGGCAGAGGTTATGAGCAGTTCTTC
TRBJ2-1	-	TRBV20-1	TRBD1	CSAYRDRVYNEQFF	TGCAGTGCTTACCGGGACAGGGTCTACAATGAGCAGTTCTTC
TRBJ2-1	few	TRBV19	-	CASSIAGVSDTSYNEQFF	TGTGCCAGTAGTATAGCTGGGGTGAGTGATACCTCCTACAATGAGCAGTTCTTC
TRBJ2-3	many	TRBV12-3/TRBV12-4	-	CASSLRQVSDTQYF	TGTGCCAGCAGTTTAAGACAGGTCAGCGATACGCAGTATTTT
TRBJ2-1	-	TRBV6-1	TRBD2	CASSLKRELYNEQFF	TGTGCCAGCAGTCTAAAGCGGGAACTCTACAATGAGCAGTTCTTC
TRBJ2-3	few	TRBV7-3	-	CASSFRGAGPQYF	TGTGCCAGCAGTTTCCGTGGGGCCGGACCGCAGTATTTT
TRBJ1-5	few	TRBV27	-	CASSFRGGGDQPQHF	TGTGCCAGCAGTTTCCGAGGGGGGGGGGATCAGCCCCAGCATTTT
TRBJ2-3	-	TRBV6-1	-	CASKETGLDTQYF	TGTGCCAGCAAGGAGACAGGATTAGATACGCAGTATTTT
TRBJ2-2	-	TRBV28	TRBD1	CASSGRGTGRGGRGGELFF	TGTGCCAGCAGTGGCCGTGGGACAGGTCGGGGCGGAAGGGGCGGGGAGCTGTTTTTT
TRBJ1-4	many	TRBV2	-	CASSAGRDEKLFF	TGTGCCAGCAGTGCGGGGCGGGATGAAAAACTGTTTTTT
TRBJ2-3	once	TRBV4-2	-	CASSQEWGEPDTQYF	TGTGCCAGCAGCCAAGAGTGGGGAGAGCCAGATACGCAGTATTTT
TRBJ1-2	many	TRBV3-1	-	CASSQEAGAPYGYTF	TGTGCCAGCAGCCAAGAGGCGGGGGCTCCCTATGGCTACACCTTC
TRBJ1-5	-	TRBV5-6	-	CASSWAGSGDSNQPQHF	TGTGCCAGCAGCTGGGCCGGGTCAGGAGATAGCAATCAGCCCCAGCATTTT
TRBJ2-3	many	TRBV5-1	-	CASSLAPGTGTDTQYF	TGCGCCAGCAGCTTGGCCCCCGGAACGGGCACAGATACGCAGTATTTT
TRBJ2-4	few	TRBV15	-	CATSRGGIRGRAKNIQYF	TGTGCCACCAGCAGAGGGGGAATCAGGGGGAGGGCCAAAAACATTCAGTACTTC
TRBJ1-5	-	TRBV6-1	-	CASGRQNQPQHF	TGTGCCAGCGGCCGCCAAAATCAGCCCCAGCATTTT
TRBJ1-5	few	TRBV10-2	-	CASSGASAGQPQHF	TGCGCCAGCAGCGGGGCCTCGGCAGGTCAGCCCCAGCATTTT
TRBJ2-2	-	TRBV6-1	-	CASTPRGMRSNTGELFF	TGTGCCAGCACCCCCCGTGGGATGAGGTCGAACACCGGGGAGCTGTTTTTT
TRBJ2-7	many	TRBV11-2	-	CASSLVATVYEQYF	TGTGCCAGCAGCTTAGTGGCGACAGTCTACGAGCAGTACTTC
TRBJ2-7	-	TRBV7-9	-	CASSFGGPYEQYF	TGTGCCAGCAGCTTCGGCGGACCCTACGAGCAGTACTTC
TRBJ2-3	-	TRBV7-2	TRBD2	CASSAGLVADTQYF	TGTGCCAGCAGCGCCGGACTAGTCGCAGATACGCAGTATTTT
TRBJ2-5	-	TRBV24-1	TRBD2	CATSAGGGPLGTQYF	TGTGCCACCAGTGCTGGCGGGGGGCCGTTGGGGACCCAGTACTTC
TRBJ2-1	many	TRBV9	-	CASSVDGTGSYNEQFF	TGTGCCAGCAGCGTAGACGGGACGGGTTCCTACAATGAGCAGTTCTTC
TRBJ1-4	few	TRBV2	-	CASNGGGEKLFF	TGTGCCAGCAATGGGGGGGGTGAAAAACTGTTTTTT
TRBJ2-7	-	TRBV28	-	CASNVRPGTYEQYF	TGTGCCAGCAACGTGAGGCCTGGGACGTACGAGCAGTACTTC
TRBJ2-1	many	TRBV7-9	TRBD2	CASSLSGGGGMQFF	TGTGCCAGCAGCTTAAGTGGCGGGGGAGGTATGCAGTTCTTC
TRBJ2-1	-	TRBV6-2/TRBV6-3	-	CASSTPKASLNEQFF	TGTGCCAGCAGTACCCCAAAGGCCTCTTTGAATGAGCAGTTCTTC
TRBJ1-2	-	TRBV14	TRBD1	CASSQWDSFYGYTF	TGTGCCAGCAGCCAATGGGACAGCTTCTATGGCTACACCTTC
TRBJ2-1	few	TRBV29-1	-	CSVPRVQGYNEQFF	TGCAGCGTTCCCCGGGTCCAGGGCTACAATGAGCAGTTCTTC
TRBJ2-1	-	TRBV28	-	CASRSRGERSGEQFF	TGTGCCAGCAGGTCCCGGGGTGAGCGGAGCGGCGAGCAGTTCTTC
TRBJ2-1	many	TRBV28	TRBD1	CASSQTGTGENEQFF	TGTGCCAGCAGCCAAACCGGGACAGGGGAAAATGAGCAGTTCTTC
TRBJ2-3	-	TRBV3-1	TRBD1	CASSQANRGLQDTQYF	TGCGCCAGCAGCCAAGCCAACAGGGGGCTACAAGATACGCAGTATTTT
TRBJ2-7	-	TRBV19	-	CASSMGSDLHEQYF	TGTGCCAGTAGTATGGGCAGCGATCTCCACGAGCAGTACTTC